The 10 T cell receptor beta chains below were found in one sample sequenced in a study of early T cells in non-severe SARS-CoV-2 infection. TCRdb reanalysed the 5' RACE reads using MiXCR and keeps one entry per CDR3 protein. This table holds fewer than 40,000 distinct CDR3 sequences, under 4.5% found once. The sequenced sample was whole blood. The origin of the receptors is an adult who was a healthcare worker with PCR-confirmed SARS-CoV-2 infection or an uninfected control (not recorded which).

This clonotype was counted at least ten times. CDR3 in DNA: TGTGCCAGCAGCTTAGGTATTCAGAACTATGGCTACACCTTC. The encoded protein is CASSLGIQNYGYTF. The chain employs TRBV7-2 and TRBJ1-2; D call uncertain. CDR1 is SGHTA, CDR2 FQGNSA, per germline. Trimming removed 1 base at V and 2 bases at J, with 8 bases between. The CDR3 has 14 amino acids. Full variable domain (outside the CDR3, taken from reference TRBV7-2 and TRBJ1-2): GAGVSQSPSNKVTEKGKDVELRCDPISGHTALYWYRQSLGQGLEFLIYFQGNSAPDKSGLPSDRFSAERTGGSVSTLTIQRTQQEDSAVYLCASSLGIQNYGYTFGSGTRLTVV.

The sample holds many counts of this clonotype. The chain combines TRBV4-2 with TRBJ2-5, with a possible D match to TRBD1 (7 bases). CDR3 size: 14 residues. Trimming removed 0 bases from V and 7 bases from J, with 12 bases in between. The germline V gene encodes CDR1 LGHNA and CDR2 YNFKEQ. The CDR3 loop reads CASSQDQGGGTQYF. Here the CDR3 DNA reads TGTGCCAGCAGCCAAGACCAGGGGGGAGGGACCCAGTACTTC.

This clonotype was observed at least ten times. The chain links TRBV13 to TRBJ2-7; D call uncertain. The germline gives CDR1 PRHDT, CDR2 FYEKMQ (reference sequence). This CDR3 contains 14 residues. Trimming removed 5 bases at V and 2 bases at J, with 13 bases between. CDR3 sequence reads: CASSPIGGPYEQYF. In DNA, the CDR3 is TGTGCCAGCAGCCCCATTGGTGGGCCCTACGAGCAGTACTTC.

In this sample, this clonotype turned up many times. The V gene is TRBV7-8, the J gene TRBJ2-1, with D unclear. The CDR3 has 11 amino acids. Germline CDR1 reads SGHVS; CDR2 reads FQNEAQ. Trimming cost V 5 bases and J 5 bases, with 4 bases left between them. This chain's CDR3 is CASSVDNEQFF. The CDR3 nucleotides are TGTGCCAGCAGCGTCGACAATGAGCAGTTCTTC. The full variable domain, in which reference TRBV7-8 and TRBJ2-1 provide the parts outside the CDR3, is GAGVSQSPRYKVAKRGQDVALRCDPISGHVSLFWYQQALGQGPEFLTYFQNEAQLDKSGLPSDRFFAERPEGSVSTLKIQRTQQEDSAVYLCASSVDNEQFFGPGTRLTVL.

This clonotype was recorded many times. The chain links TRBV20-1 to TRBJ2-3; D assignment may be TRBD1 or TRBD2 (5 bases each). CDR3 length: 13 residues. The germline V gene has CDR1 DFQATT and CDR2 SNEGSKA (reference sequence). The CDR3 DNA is TGCAGCGCCGGGGCTTTGTGGACAGATACGCAGTATTTT. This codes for CSAGALWTDTQYF.

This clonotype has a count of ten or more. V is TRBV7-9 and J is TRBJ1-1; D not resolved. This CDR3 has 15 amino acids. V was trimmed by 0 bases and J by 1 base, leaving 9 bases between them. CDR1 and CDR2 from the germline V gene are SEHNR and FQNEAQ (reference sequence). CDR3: CASSLALSENTEAFF. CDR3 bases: TGTGCCAGCAGCTTAGCGCTATCAGAGAACACTGAAGCTTTCTTT.

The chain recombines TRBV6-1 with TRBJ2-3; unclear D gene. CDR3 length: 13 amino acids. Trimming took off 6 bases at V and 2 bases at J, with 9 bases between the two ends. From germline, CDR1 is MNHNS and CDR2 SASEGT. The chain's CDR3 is CASRTRSTDTQYF. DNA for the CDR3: TGTGCCAGCAGAACGAGATCCACAGATACGCAGTATTTT.

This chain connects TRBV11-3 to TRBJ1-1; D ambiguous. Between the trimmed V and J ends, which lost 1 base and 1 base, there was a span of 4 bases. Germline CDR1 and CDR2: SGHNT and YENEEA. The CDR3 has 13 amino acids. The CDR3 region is CASSLAKNTEAFF. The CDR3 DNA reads TGTGCCAGCAGCTTAGCCAAGAACACTGAAGCTTTCTTT. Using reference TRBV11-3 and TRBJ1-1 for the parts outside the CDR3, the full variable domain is EAGVVQSPRYKIIEKKQPVAFWCNPISGHNTLYWYLQNLGQGPELLIRYENEEAVDDSQLPKDRFSAERLKGVDSTLKIQPAELGDSAVYLCASSLAKNTEAFFGQGTRLTVV.

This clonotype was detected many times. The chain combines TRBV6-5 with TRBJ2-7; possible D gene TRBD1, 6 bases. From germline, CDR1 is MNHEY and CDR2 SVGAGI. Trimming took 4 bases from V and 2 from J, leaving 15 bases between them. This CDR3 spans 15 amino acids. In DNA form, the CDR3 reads TGTGCCAGCAGTTCCGTCACAGGGTTACCCTACGAGCAGTACTTC. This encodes CASSSVTGLPYEQYF.

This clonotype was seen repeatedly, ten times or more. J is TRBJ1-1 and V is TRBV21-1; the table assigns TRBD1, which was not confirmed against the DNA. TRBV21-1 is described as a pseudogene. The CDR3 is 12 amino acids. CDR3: CARERENTEAFF. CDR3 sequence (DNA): TGTGCCAGGGAACGGGAGAACACTGAAGCTTTCTTT.